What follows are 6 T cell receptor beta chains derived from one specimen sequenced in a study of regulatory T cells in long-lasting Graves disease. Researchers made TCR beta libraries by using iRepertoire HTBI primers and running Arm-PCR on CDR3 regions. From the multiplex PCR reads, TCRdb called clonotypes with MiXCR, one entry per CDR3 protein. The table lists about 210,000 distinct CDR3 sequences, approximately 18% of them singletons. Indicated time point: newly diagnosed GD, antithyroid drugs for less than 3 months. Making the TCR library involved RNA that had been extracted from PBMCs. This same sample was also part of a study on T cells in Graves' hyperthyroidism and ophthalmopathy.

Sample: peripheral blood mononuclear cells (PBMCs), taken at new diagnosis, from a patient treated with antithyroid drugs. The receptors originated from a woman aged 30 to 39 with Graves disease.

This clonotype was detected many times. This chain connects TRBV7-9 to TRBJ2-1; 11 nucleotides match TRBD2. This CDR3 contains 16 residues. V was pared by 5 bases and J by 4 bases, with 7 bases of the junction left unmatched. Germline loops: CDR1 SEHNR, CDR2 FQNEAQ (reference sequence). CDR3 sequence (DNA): TGTGCCAGCAGCCCCCGTGCTAGCGGGGGGTACAATGAGCAGTTCTTC. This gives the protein CASSPRASGGYNEQFF.

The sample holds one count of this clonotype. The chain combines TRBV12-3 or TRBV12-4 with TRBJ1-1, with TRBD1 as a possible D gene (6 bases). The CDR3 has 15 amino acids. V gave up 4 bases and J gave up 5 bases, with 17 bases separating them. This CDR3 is CASSSQGPGGTEAFF. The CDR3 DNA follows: TGTGCCAGCAGTTCCCAGGGGCCGGGGGGGACTGAAGCTTTCTTT.

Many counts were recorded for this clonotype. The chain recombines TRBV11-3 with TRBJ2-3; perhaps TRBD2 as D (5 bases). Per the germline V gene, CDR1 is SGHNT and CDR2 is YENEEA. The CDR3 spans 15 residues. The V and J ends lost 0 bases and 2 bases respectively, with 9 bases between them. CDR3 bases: TGTGCCAGCAGCTTAGAATCACGGGACACAGATACGCAGTATTTT. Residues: CASSLESRDTDTQYF.

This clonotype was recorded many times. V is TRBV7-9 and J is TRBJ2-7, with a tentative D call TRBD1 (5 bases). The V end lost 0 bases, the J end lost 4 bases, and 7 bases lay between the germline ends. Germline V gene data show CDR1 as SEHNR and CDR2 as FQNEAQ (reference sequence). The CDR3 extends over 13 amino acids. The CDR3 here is CASSLAPGYEQYF. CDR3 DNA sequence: TGTGCCAGCAGCTTAGCGCCAGGGTACGAGCAGTACTTC.

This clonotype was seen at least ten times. The CDR3 DNA is TGTGCCAGCAGTGGGACAGGGGTCGGTGAGCAGTTCTTC. Protein: CASSGTGVGEQFF. The chain carries TRBV2 and TRBJ2-1; 9 bases are a match to TRBD1. The CDR3 has 13 residues. Germline CDR1 reads SNHLY; CDR2 reads FYNNEI. V was clipped by 4 bases and J by 9 bases; unmatched bases: 4.

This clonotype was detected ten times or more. The CDR3 bases are TGTGCCAGCAGCTTAGGAGTCAGGGGGGTCACTGAAGCTTTCTTT. This codes for CASSLGVRGVTEAFF. The chain combines TRBV11-2 with TRBJ1-1, with 7 bases matching TRBD1. The CDR3 length is 15 residues. The V and J ends lost 1 base and 4 bases, in that order; junction bases with no gene match: 6. Germline V gene data show CDR1 as SGHAT and CDR2 as FQNNGV.